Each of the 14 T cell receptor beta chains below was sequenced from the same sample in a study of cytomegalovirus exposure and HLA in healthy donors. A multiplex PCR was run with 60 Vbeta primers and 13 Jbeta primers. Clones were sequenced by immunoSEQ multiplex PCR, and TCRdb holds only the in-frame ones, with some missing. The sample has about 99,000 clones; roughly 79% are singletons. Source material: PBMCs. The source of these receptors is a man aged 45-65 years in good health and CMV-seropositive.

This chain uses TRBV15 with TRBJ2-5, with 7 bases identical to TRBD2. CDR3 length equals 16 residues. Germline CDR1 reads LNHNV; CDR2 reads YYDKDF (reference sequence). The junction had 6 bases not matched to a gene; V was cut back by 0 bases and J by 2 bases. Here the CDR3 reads CATSRDGGEGQETQYF. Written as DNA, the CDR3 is TGTGCCACCAGCAGAGATGGGGGGGAGGGACAAGAGACCCAGTACTTC.

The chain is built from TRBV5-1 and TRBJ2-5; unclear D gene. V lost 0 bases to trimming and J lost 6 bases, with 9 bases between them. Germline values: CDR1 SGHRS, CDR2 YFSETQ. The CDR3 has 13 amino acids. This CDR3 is CASSLGPEKTQYF. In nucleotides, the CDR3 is TGCGCCAGCAGCTTGGGTCCGGAGAAGACCCAGTACTTC.

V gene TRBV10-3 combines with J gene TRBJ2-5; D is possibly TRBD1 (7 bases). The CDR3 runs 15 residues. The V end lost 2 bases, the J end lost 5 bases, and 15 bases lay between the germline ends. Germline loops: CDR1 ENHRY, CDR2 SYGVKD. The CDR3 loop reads CAISEGRGRLETQYF. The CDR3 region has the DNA TGTGCCATCAGTGAGGGCAGGGGGAGGTTGGAGACCCAGTACTTC.

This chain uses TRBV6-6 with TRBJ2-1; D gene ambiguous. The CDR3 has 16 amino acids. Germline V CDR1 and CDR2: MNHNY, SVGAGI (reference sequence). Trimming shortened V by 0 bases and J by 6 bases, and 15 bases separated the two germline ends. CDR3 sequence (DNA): TGTGCCAGCAGTTACTCGAGAGACTCCCATTCCAATGAGCAGTTCTTC. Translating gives CASSYSRDSHSNEQFF.

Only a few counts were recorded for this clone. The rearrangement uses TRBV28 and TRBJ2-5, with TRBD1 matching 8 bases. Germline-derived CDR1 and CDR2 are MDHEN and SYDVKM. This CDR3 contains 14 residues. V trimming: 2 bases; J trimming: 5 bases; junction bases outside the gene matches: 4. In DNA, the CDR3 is TGTGCCAGCAGTTTACCAGGGGGCTCCGAGACCCAGTACTTC. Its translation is CASSLPGGSETQYF.

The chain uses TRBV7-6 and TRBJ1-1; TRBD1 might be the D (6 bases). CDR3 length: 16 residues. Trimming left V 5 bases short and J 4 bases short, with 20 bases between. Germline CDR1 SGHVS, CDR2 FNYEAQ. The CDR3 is CASSPTRGRGGTEAFF. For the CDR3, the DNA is TGTGCCAGCAGCCCCACCAGGGGCCGCGGGGGCACTGAAGCTTTCTTT.

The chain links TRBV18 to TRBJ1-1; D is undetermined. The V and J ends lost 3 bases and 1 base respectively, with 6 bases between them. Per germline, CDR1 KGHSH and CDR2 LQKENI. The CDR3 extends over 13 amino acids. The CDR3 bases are TGTGCCAGCTCACCTCGACAGAACACTGAAGCTTTCTTT. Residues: CASSPRQNTEAFF. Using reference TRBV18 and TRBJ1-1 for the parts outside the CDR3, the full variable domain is NAGVMQNPRHLVRRRGQEARLRCSPMKGHSHVYWYRQLPEEGLKFMVYLQKENIIDESGMPKERFSAEFPKEGPSILRIQQVVRGDSAAYFCASSPRQNTEAFFGQGTRLTVV.

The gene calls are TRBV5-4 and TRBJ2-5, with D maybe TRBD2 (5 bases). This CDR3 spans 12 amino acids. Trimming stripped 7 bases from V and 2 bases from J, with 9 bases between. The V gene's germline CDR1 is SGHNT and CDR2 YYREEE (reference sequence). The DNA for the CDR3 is TGTGCCAGCTCGGAGGCTCAAGAGACCCAGTACTTC. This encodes CASSEAQETQYF.

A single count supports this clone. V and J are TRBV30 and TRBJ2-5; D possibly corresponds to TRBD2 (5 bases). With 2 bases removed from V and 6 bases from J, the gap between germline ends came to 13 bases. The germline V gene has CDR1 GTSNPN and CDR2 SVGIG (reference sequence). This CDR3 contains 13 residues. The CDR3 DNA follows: TGTGCCTGGAGTTCTCTAGGGAGTAAGACCCAGTACTTC. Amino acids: CAWSSLGSKTQYF.

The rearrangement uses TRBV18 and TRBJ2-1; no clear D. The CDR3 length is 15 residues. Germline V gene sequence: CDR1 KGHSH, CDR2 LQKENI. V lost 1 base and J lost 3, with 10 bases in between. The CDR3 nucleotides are TGTGCCAGCTCACCACTGGTCGCTAGCTACAATGAGCAGTTCTTC. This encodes CASSPLVASYNEQFF.

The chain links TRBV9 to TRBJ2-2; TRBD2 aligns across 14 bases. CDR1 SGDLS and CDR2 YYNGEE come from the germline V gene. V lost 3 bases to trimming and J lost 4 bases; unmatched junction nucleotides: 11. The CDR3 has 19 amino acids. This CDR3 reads CASSAGLAGETVVTGELFF. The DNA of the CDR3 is TGTGCCAGCAGCGCGGGACTAGCGGGAGAAACGGTGGTCACCGGGGAGCTGTTTTTT.

This chain's CDR3 is CASSTSGNVGTGELFF. In DNA form, the CDR3 reads TGTGCCAGTAGTACTAGCGGGAACGTTGGCACCGGGGAGCTGTTTTTT. This chain uses TRBV19 with TRBJ2-2, with 9 bases identical to TRBD2. The J segment lost 4 bases and the V segment lost 4 bases, leaving 7 bases of the junction unmatched. This CDR3 contains 16 residues. Germline V gene data show CDR1 as LNHDA and CDR2 as SQIVND (reference sequence).

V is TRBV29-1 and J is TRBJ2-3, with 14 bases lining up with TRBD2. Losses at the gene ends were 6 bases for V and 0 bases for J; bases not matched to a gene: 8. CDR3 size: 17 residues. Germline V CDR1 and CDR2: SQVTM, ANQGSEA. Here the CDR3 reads CSVQGLAGALSTDTQYF. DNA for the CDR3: TGCAGCGTCCAGGGACTAGCGGGGGCCCTTAGCACAGATACGCAGTATTTT.

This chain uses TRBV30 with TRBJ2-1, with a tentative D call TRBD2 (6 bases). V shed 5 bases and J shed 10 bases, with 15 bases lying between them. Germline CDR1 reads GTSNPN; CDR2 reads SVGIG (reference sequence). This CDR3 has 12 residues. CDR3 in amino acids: CAWSGSGGEQFF. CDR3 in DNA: TGTGCCTGGTCAGGCTCAGGAGGGGAGCAGTTCTTC.